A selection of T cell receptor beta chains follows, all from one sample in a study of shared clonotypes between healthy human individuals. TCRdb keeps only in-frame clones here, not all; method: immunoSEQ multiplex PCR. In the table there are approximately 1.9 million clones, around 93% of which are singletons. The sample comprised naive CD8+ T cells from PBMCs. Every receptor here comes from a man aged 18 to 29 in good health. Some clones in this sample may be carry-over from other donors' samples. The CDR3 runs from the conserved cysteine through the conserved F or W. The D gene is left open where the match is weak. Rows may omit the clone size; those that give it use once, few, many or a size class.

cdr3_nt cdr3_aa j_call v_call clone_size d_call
TGTGCCAGCAGCTTAGGGGGCAGGGGCGCTTTCTTT CASSLGGRGAFF TRBJ1-1 TRBV7-9 - -
TGTGCCAGCAGTTACCTGGGGTCCGTGGGGGGCGAGCAGTTCTTC CASSYLGSVGGEQFF TRBJ2-1 TRBV6-5 - -
TGCGCCAGCAAGCCAGGGGGCGTATTAGCGGTATCCTACAATGAGCAGTTCTTC CASKPGGVLAVSYNEQFF TRBJ2-1 TRBV4-1 - TRBD1
TGTGCCAGCAGTTTGCCAGGGTTGCGCGAGCAGTTCTTC CASSLPGLREQFF TRBJ2-1 TRBV28 - -
TGTGCCAGCAGCTTGTTCGGACAGGGAGTGTACAATGAGCAGTTCTTC CASSLFGQGVYNEQFF TRBJ2-1 TRBV5-4 - TRBD1
TGTGCCAGCAGCCCCCGGGACAGGAAAGACTATGGCTACACCTTC CASSPRDRKDYGYTF TRBJ1-2 TRBV11-2 once TRBD1
TGTGCCAGCACCCTAGAGAGGGAGGGGGCGCGAGCTTTCTTT CASTLEREGARAFF TRBJ1-1 TRBV7-9 - TRBD1
TGCGCCAGCAGCCTCCTGGGTCGGACAGGGGCGGTAAATGAGCAGTTCTTC CASSLLGRTGAVNEQFF TRBJ2-1 TRBV4-1 - TRBD1
TGTGCCAGCAGTCCTCCGGACGTATCCTACGAGCAGTACTTC CASSPPDVSYEQYF TRBJ2-7 TRBV2 once -
TGTGCCAGCAGCTCCTTGCATTCCAGGGAAGGAAACACCATATATTTT CASSSLHSREGNTIYF TRBJ1-3 TRBV28 - -